These T cell receptor beta chains were read from a single sample in a study of blood T cells in healthy people across ages. MiXCR, applied by TCRdb to the 5' RACE reads, yields one record per CDR3 protein. This sample has about 800,000 distinct CDR3 sequences; 25% occur once, and the top ten carry 3.7%. These data are also associated with another study on T cells of mothers and their children.

The specimen was blood. These receptors came from a boy younger than 18 in good health. CDR3s include the opening cysteine and the closing phenylalanine or tryptophan. Fields, in order: D gene, J gene, V gene, CDR3 protein. D genes are given only for firm matches.

d_call: .
j_call: TRBJ2-3
v_call: TRBV12-3/TRBV12-4
cdr3_aa: CASGARLTTDTQYF

d_call: .
j_call: TRBJ1-3
v_call: TRBV4-3
cdr3_aa: CASSQEQAQGNTIYF

d_call: .
j_call: TRBJ2-5
v_call: TRBV7-6
cdr3_aa: CASSFRTGFGETQYF

d_call: .
j_call: TRBJ1-1
v_call: TRBV6-1
cdr3_aa: CASRTTWTAEVGTEAFF

d_call: .
j_call: TRBJ2-7
v_call: TRBV27
cdr3_aa: CASSFAAGSYEQYF

d_call: .
j_call: TRBJ2-7
v_call: TRBV20-1
cdr3_aa: CSARVPSTGPEQYF

d_call: .
j_call: TRBJ2-1
v_call: TRBV20-1
cdr3_aa: CSAEGTGPSSYNEQFF

d_call: .
j_call: TRBJ2-1
v_call: TRBV12-3/TRBV12-4
cdr3_aa: CASREADGSSYNEQFF

d_call: TRBD1
j_call: TRBJ2-5
v_call: TRBV6-5
cdr3_aa: CASSYLGDQGVQYF

d_call: .
j_call: TRBJ2-1
v_call: TRBV20-1
cdr3_aa: CSAHVAGPYNEQFF

d_call: .
j_call: TRBJ2-5
v_call: TRBV29-1
cdr3_aa: CSVERSNPCQETQYF

d_call: .
j_call: TRBJ2-4
v_call: TRBV12-3/TRBV12-4
cdr3_aa: CASSSGIAKNIQYF

d_call: .
j_call: TRBJ1-2
v_call: TRBV7-9
cdr3_aa: CASSLTLTHYGYTF

d_call: TRBD2
j_call: TRBJ2-5
v_call: TRBV12-3/TRBV12-4
cdr3_aa: CASSLYAGGLMSETQYF

d_call: .
j_call: TRBJ2-5
v_call: TRBV6-1
cdr3_aa: CASSQSLAAVRQETQYF

d_call: TRBD1
j_call: TRBJ2-5
v_call: TRBV9
cdr3_aa: CASSPRTGGRQETQYF

d_call: TRBD2
j_call: TRBJ2-1
v_call: TRBV18
cdr3_aa: CASSQVLAGAGEQFF

d_call: TRBD2
j_call: TRBJ2-3
v_call: TRBV4-3
cdr3_aa: CASSRGLAGGSSTDTQYF

d_call: .
j_call: TRBJ1-3
v_call: TRBV20-1
cdr3_aa: CSDMVQRSGNTIYF

d_call: .
j_call: TRBJ2-5
v_call: TRBV29-1
cdr3_aa: CSVGQPQETQYF

d_call: .
j_call: TRBJ2-7
v_call: TRBV6-2/TRBV6-3
cdr3_aa: CASSRRDTHEQYF

d_call: TRBD1
j_call: TRBJ1-4
v_call: TRBV5-1
cdr3_aa: CASRGTDNEKLFF

d_call: TRBD2
j_call: TRBJ2-3
v_call: TRBV24-1
cdr3_aa: CATSERLLAGGRTDTQYF

d_call: .
j_call: TRBJ2-7
v_call: TRBV11-3
cdr3_aa: CASSPFSRYEQYF